This passage covers 12 T cell receptor beta chains from one sample sequenced in a study of T cell changes during pregnancy in multiple sclerosis. TCRdb's table, derived via immunoSEQ multiplex PCR, lists solely in-frame clones and lacks some. The table has 65,000 to 95,000 clones, approximately 91% seen once. This specimen was peripheral blood, taken before pregnancy. These receptors originate from a female donor with multiple sclerosis, enrolled in a pregnancy study.

The V call is TRBV6-5, the J call TRBJ1-3; TRBD1 agrees at 7 bases. This CDR3 is built from 16 residues. V trimming: 4 bases; J trimming: 6 bases; junction bases outside the gene matches: 12. The germline V gene encodes CDR1 MNHEY and CDR2 SVGAGI. CDR3 amino acids: CASSSPPGTASNTIYF. In DNA form, the CDR3 reads TGTGCCAGCAGTTCCCCCCCCGGGACAGCGTCAAACACCATATATTTT.

V and J are TRBV28 and TRBJ2-5; a possible D gene is TRBD2 (5 bases). Germline V CDR1 and CDR2: MDHEN, SYDVKM. V was cut by 5 bases and J by 2 bases, with 15 bases left in between. The CDR3 runs 15 residues. Written as DNA, the CDR3 is TGTGCCAGCAGTGGCGGCGGGCCAGTACAAGAGACCCAGTACTTC. Encoded protein: CASSGGGPVQETQYF.

This rearrangement joins TRBV5-1 to TRBJ1-5; D is possibly TRBD1 (6 bases). The CDR3 loop spans 14 amino acids. CDR1 SGHRS and CDR2 YFSETQ come from the germline V gene. V lost 0 bases, J lost 3 bases, and 7 bases lay in between. The DNA of the CDR3 is TGCGCCAGCAGCTTGGGGACAGACAATCAGCCCCAGCATTTT. As protein: CASSLGTDNQPQHF.

The V gene is TRBV7-3, the J gene TRBJ2-1, with D possibly TRBD2 on 7 matching bases. Per germline, CDR1 SGHTA and CDR2 FQGTGA. The CDR3 is 12 residues long. V lost 8 bases, J lost 9 bases, and 14 bases lay in between. CDR3: CASGGAGSEQFF. For the CDR3, the DNA is TGTGCCAGCGGGGGGGCCGGAAGTGAGCAGTTCTTC.

V usage is TRBV27 and J usage is TRBJ2-3; TRBD1 is a possible D gene (6 bases). Per germline, CDR1 MNHEY and CDR2 SMNVEV (reference sequence). The CDR3 length is 18 residues. The V gene lost 4 bases and the J gene lost 4 bases, with 24 bases spanning the gap. The CDR3 region is CASSSPGVGRGISDTQYF. The DNA for the CDR3 is TGTGCCAGCAGTTCCCCAGGGGTGGGCAGGGGAATTTCAGATACGCAGTATTTT.

The J gene is TRBJ2-5, the V gene TRBV10-1; 10 nucleotides agree with TRBD2. The CDR3 totals 16 residues. Germline CDR1 is WNHNN and CDR2 is SYGVQD (reference sequence). The V segment lost 0 bases and the J segment 5 bases; nucleotides outside the gene matches: 6. The CDR3 is CASSESQRGGLETQYF. The CDR3, as DNA: TGCGCCAGCAGTGAGTCCCAGCGGGGGGGTTTGGAGACCCAGTACTTC.

V usage is TRBV11-2 and J usage is TRBJ2-1; D is ambiguous. CDR1 and CDR2 (germline): SGHAT, FQNNGV. The CDR3 runs to 14 residues. The V gene lost 5 bases and the J gene lost 1 base, with 9 bases spanning the gap. This chain's CDR3 is CASSTRVSYNEQFF. For the CDR3, the DNA is TGTGCCAGCAGCACCCGGGTTTCCTACAATGAGCAGTTCTTC.

The genes are TRBV7-9 and TRBJ2-5, with 9 nucleotides matching TRBD1. Germline V gene lookup returns CDR1 SEHNR and CDR2 FQNEAQ (reference sequence). The ends lost 2 bases at V and 5 bases at J; junction bases unmatched: 6. This CDR3 is built from 15 residues. This CDR3 is CASSLWDRVGETQYF. CDR3 nucleotide sequence: TGTGCCAGCAGCTTATGGGACAGGGTCGGGGAGACCCAGTACTTC.

J is TRBJ2-2 and V is TRBV11-1; tentative D call: TRBD2 (6 bases). The CDR3 extends over 19 amino acids. CDR1 is SGHAT, CDR2 FQDESV, per germline (reference sequence). V lost 4 bases, J lost 4 bases, and 25 bases lay in between. CDR3 residues: CASSYFSGLTALGTGELFF. The CDR3 DNA reads as TGTGCCAGCAGCTACTTCTCGGGACTGACAGCGTTAGGCACCGGGGAGCTGTTTTTT.

The chain has TRBV7-9 and TRBJ2-6; 10 nucleotides agree with TRBD1. This CDR3 is built from 14 residues. From germline, CDR1 is SEHNR and CDR2 FQNEAQ (reference sequence). The trim removed 4 bases at V and 12 bases at J, leaving 6 bases unmatched. The CDR3 DNA follows: TGTGCCAGCAGCTCCCGGGACAGGGGTACCGTCCTGACTTTC. Translation: CASSSRDRGTVLTF.

The genes are TRBV7-2 and TRBJ2-2; 8 bases fit TRBD1. CDR3 length: 16 residues. V gave up 6 bases and J gave up 0 bases; unmatched junction bases: 6. The germline CDR1 and CDR2 sequences are SGHTA and FQGNSA. The DNA of the CDR3 is TGTGCCAGCAGTTCTCAGGGGGCTGCGAACACCGGGGAGCTGTTTTTT. Protein sequence: CASSSQGAANTGELFF.

The V and J genes are TRBV29-1 and TRBJ1-4; the D gene is possibly TRBD1 (5 bases). The CDR3 is made up of 13 amino acids. Germline V gene sequence: CDR1 SQVTM, CDR2 ANQGSEA. The V and J ends lost 6 bases and 13 bases respectively, with 21 bases between them. CDR3 bases: TGCAGCGTAAACTGGGGGGACTCCACACCACTGTTTTTT. It specifies CSVNWGDSTPLFF.